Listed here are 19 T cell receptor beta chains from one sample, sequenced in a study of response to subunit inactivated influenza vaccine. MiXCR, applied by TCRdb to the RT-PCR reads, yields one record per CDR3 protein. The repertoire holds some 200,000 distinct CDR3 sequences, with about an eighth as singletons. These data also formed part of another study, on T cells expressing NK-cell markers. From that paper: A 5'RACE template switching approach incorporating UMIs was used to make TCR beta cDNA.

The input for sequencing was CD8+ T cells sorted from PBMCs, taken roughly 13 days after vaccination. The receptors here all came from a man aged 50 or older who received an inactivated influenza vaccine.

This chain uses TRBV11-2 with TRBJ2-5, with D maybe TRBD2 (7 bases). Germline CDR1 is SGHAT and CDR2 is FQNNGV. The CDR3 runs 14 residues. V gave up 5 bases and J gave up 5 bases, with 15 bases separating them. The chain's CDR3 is CASSPWRGRETQYF. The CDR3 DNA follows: TGTGCCAGCAGCCCGTGGCGGGGGCGGGAGACCCAGTACTTC. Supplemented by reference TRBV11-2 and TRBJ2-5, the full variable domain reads EAGVAQSPRYKIIEKRQSVAFWCNPISGHATLYWYQQILGQGPKLLIQFQNNGVVDDSQLPKDRFSAERLKGVDSTLKIQPAKLEDSAVYLCASSPWRGRETQYFGPGTRLLVL.

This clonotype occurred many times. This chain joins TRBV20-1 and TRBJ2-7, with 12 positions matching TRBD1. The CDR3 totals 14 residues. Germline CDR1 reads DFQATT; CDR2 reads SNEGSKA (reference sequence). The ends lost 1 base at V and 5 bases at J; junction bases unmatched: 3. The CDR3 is CSARGGTGGDEQYF. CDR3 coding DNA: TGCAGTGCTAGAGGGGGGACAGGGGGCGACGAGCAGTACTTC.

The CDR3 region is CASNPVGGSIHEQYF. The CDR3 region has the DNA TGTGCCAGCAACCCGGTGGGGGGCTCGATTCACGAGCAGTACTTC. The J gene is TRBJ2-7, the V gene TRBV7-8; the D gene could be TRBD1 or TRBD2 (6 bases each). Germline V gives CDR1 SGHVS, CDR2 FQNEAQ. The length of the CDR3 is 15 residues. The V end lost 7 bases, the J end lost 5 bases, and 21 bases lay between the germline ends.

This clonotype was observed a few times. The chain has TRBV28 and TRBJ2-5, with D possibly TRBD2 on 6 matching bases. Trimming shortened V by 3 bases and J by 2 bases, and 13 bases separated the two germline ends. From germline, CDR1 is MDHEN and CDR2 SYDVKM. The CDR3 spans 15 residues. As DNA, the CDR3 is TGTGCCAGCAGTTTGATGGGGACTCCACAAGAGACCCAGTACTTC. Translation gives CASSLMGTPQETQYF.

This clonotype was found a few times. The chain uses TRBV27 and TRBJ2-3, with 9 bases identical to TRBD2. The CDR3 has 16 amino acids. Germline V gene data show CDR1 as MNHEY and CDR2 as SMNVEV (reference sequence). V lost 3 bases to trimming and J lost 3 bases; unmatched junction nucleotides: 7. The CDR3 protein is CASSFRVAGETDTQYF. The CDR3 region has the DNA TGTGCCAGCAGTTTCCGAGTAGCGGGGGAGACAGATACGCAGTATTTT.

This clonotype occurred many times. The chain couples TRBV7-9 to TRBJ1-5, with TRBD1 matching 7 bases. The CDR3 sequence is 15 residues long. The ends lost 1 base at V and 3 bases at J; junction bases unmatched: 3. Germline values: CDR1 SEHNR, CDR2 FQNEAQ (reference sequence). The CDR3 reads CASSLDGQANQPQHF. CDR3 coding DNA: TGTGCCAGCAGCTTAGACGGACAGGCCAATCAGCCCCAGCATTTT.

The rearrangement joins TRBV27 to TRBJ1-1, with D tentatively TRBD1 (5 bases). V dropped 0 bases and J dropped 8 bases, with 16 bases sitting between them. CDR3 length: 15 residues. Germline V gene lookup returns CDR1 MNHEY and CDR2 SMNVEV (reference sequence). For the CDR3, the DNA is TGTGCCAGCAGTTTATCGAGCCCCAGCGGGACCGAAGCTTTCTTT. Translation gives CASSLSSPSGTEAFF.

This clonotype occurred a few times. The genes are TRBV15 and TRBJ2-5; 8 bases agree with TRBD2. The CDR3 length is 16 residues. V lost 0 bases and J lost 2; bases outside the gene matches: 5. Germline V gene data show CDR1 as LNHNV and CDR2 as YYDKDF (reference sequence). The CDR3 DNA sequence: TGTGCCACCAGCAGAGATTTAGCGGGGAGACAAGAGACCCAGTACTTC. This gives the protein CATSRDLAGRQETQYF.

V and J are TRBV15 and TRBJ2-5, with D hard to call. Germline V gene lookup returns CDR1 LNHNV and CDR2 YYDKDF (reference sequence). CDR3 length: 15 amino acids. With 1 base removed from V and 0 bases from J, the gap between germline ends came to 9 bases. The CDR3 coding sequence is TGTGCCACCAGCAGAGGACATATGTACCAAGAGACCCAGTACTTC. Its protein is CATSRGHMYQETQYF.

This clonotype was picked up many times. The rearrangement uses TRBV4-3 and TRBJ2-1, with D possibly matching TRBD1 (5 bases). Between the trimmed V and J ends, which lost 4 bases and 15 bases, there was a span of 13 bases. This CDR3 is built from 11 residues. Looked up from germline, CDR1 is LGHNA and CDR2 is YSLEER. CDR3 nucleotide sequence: TGCGCCAGCAGCCGAGCAGGGTTCTTGTTCTTC. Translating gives CASSRAGFLFF.

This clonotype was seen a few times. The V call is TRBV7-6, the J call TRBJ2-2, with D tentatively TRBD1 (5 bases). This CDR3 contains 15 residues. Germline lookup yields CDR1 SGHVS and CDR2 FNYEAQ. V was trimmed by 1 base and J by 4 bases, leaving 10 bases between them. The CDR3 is CASSLEGEATGELFF. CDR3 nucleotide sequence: TGTGCCAGCAGCTTAGAAGGGGAAGCCACCGGGGAGCTGTTTTTT.

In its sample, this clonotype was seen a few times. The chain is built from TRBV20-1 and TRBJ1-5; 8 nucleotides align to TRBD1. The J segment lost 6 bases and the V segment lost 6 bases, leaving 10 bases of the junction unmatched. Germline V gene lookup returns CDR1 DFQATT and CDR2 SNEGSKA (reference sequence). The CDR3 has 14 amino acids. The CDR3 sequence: CSAILRGHGQPQHF. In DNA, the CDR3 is TGCAGTGCAATACTCAGGGGGCACGGTCAGCCCCAGCATTTT.

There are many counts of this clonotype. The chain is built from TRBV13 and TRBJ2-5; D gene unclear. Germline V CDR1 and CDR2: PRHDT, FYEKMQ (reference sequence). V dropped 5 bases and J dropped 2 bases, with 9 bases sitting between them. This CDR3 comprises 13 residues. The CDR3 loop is CASSPPRQETQYF. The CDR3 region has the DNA TGTGCCAGCAGCCCCCCCCGACAAGAGACCCAGTACTTC.

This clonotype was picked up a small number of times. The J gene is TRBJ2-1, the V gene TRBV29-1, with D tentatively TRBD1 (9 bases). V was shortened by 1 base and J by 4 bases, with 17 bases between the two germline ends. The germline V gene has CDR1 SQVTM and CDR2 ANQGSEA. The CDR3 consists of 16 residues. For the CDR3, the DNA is TGCAGCGTTGAAGGTAGCGGGACAGGGTCTTACAATGAGCAGTTCTTC. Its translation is CSVEGSGTGSYNEQFF.

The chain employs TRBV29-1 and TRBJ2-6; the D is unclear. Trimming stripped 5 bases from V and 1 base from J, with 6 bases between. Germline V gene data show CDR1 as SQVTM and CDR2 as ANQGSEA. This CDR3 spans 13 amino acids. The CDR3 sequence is CSVPQSGANVLTF. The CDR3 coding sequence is TGCAGCGTTCCACAGTCTGGGGCCAACGTCCTGACTTTC.

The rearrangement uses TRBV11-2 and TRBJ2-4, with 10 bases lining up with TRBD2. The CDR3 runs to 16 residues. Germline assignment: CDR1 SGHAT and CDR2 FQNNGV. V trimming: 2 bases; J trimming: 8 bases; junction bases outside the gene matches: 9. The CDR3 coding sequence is TGTGCCAGCAGCTTAAGCGGGGGGGTTTTAGGCCACATTCAGTACTTC. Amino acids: CASSLSGGVLGHIQYF.

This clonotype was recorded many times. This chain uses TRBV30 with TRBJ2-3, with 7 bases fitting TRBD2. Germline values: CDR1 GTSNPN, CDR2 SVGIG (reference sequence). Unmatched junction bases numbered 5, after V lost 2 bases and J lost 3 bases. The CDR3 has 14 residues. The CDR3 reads CAWSRGRGTDTQYF. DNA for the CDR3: TGTGCCTGGAGTAGAGGGCGGGGGACAGATACGCAGTATTTT.

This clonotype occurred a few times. The chain's CDR3 is CASSLVGGDTEAFF. CDR3 nucleotides: TGTGCCAGCAGCTTAGTAGGGGGGGACACTGAAGCTTTCTTT. The chain couples TRBV7-2 to TRBJ1-1; D may be TRBD1 (6 bases). This CDR3 has 14 residues. With 1 base removed from V and 3 bases from J, the gap between germline ends came to 9 bases. Germline values: CDR1 SGHTA, CDR2 FQGNSA.

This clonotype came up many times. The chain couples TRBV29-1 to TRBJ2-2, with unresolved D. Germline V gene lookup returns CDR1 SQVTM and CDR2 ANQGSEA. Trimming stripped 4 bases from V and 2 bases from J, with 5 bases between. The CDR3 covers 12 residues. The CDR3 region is CSVVGNTGELFF. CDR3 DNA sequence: TGCAGCGTTGTCGGTAACACCGGGGAGCTGTTTTTT.